The 13 T cell receptor beta chains listed next were all sequenced from one sample in a study of glioma-infiltrating T cells after dendritic cell vaccination (dated by TCRdb to the mid-2010s). The library was obtained by the immunoSEQ multiplex PCR assay. TCRdb obtained this table from immuneACCESS and retained in-frame rearrangements with V and J assigned. These tables miss some clones; where compared with another copy, unresolved V genes account for less than half of the shortfall, and the remainder is unexplained. The table for this sample lists some 60,000 clones; roughly four fifths of them were counted only once. The ten largest clones capture about 15% of the sample. Sample time point, as interpreted from the label and publication: after dendritic cell vaccination, including at tumor progression/relapse. The sequencing used blood, collected after dendritic cell vaccination. These receptors were taken from a human donor with glioblastoma.

This chain connects TRBV18 to TRBJ1-2, with 7 bases fitting TRBD1. Trimming at V came to 6 bases and at J to 4 bases, leaving 14 bases not matched to a gene. The germline V gene encodes CDR1 KGHSH and CDR2 LQKENI. CDR3 length: 16 amino acids. The CDR3 region is CASSPRKGDSLYGYTF. As DNA, the CDR3 is TGTGCCAGCTCTCCTCGCAAGGGGGACAGCCTCTATGGCTACACCTTC.

The V gene is TRBV6-1, the J gene TRBJ1-2; 10 nucleotides line up with TRBD1. The CDR3 length is 14 residues. Trimming at V came to 2 bases and at J to 7 bases, leaving 4 bases not matched to a gene. CDR1 and CDR2 from the germline V gene are MNHNS and SASEGT. In DNA form, the CDR3 reads TGTGCCAGCAGTGAAAGGTGGACAGGGGGTGGCTACACCTTC. This encodes CASSERWTGGGYTF.

The chain uses TRBV28 and TRBJ1-1, with TRBD1 as a possible D gene (6 bases). Trimming cost V 7 bases and J 8 bases, with 23 bases left between them. The CDR3 has 15 amino acids. Germline CDR1 is MDHEN and CDR2 is SYDVKM. Here the CDR3 reads CASIPQSDRGNEAFF. The CDR3 DNA follows: TGTGCCAGCATCCCCCAATCGGACAGAGGTAACGAAGCTTTCTTT.

This clone was recorded once. The J gene is TRBJ1-1, the V gene TRBV5-4, with D maybe TRBD1 (5 bases). Germline CDR1 and CDR2: SGHNT and YYREEE (reference sequence). CDR3 length equals 16 residues. Trimming removed 4 bases from V and 4 bases from J, with 20 bases in between. This CDR3 reads CASSLAWGLEVTEAFF. The CDR3 region has the DNA TGTGCCAGCAGCCTGGCATGGGGCCTTGAAGTCACTGAAGCTTTCTTT.

The V call is TRBV10-3, the J call TRBJ1-2, with 12 nucleotides matching TRBD1. With 1 base clipped from V and 0 bases from J, the junction kept 9 bases outside the gene matches. Germline V gene lookup returns CDR1 ENHRY and CDR2 SYGVKD. The CDR3 runs 19 residues. CDR3 sequence reads: CAISEWGTGGFNANYGYTF. The CDR3, as DNA: TGTGCCATCAGTGAGTGGGGGACAGGGGGCTTCAACGCTAACTATGGCTACACCTTC.

The V and J genes are TRBV6-1 and TRBJ1-6; 7 bases are shared with TRBD1. The V segment lost 2 bases and the J segment 7 bases; nucleotides outside the gene matches: 14. Germline V gene lookup returns CDR1 MNHNS and CDR2 SASEGT. CDR3 length equals 18 residues. The DNA of the CDR3 is TGTGCCAGCAGTGAATCGACGTTTACCGGGACAGCGAATTCACCCCTCCACTTT. Protein product: CASSESTFTGTANSPLHF.

The chain couples TRBV4-2 to TRBJ1-5; no reliable D call. Germline V gene sequence: CDR1 LGHNA, CDR2 YNFKEQ. V lost 0 bases and J lost 6, with 15 bases in between. This CDR3 has 16 amino acids. DNA of the CDR3: TGTGCCAGCAGCCAAGAAGGGAGGGCCGGTGTTCAGCCCCAGCATTTT. It translates to CASSQEGRAGVQPQHF.

This clone occurred a few times. The chain has TRBV25-1 and TRBJ1-2; D gene unclear. Germline assignment: CDR1 MGHDK and CDR2 SYGVNS. V lost 1 base, J lost 2 bases, and 8 bases lay in between. This CDR3 contains 14 residues. CDR3 DNA: TGTGCCAGCAGTGAATTCGGGTGGAACTATGGCTACACCTTC. Protein: CASSEFGWNYGYTF.

The chain has TRBV5-5 and TRBJ1-1; a weak D match, TRBD1 (6 bases). This CDR3 comprises 13 residues. V dropped 4 bases and J dropped 5 bases, with 12 bases sitting between them. CDR1 is SGHKS and CDR2 is YYEKEE in the germline V gene (reference sequence). This chain's CDR3 is CASSHRVGTEAFF. Written as DNA, the CDR3 is TGTGCCAGCAGCCACAGGGTGGGAACTGAAGCTTTCTTT.

The chain joins TRBV15 to TRBJ1-2, with D perhaps TRBD1 (6 bases). The germline V gene has CDR1 LNHNV and CDR2 YYDKDF (reference sequence). The germline V and J ends were trimmed by 3 bases and 6 bases, with 14 bases remaining between them. The CDR3 contains 14 residues. In DNA, the CDR3 is TGTGCCACCAGCAGCAGGGGTTTTGGGGATGGCTACACCTTC. Translation: CATSSRGFGDGYTF.

The chain couples TRBV5-1 to TRBJ1-1; D remains unclear. Germline V gene data show CDR1 as SGHRS and CDR2 as YFSETQ. Trimming took off 0 bases at V and 6 bases at J, with 9 bases between the two ends. This CDR3 contains 13 residues. CDR3 DNA: TGCGCCAGCAGCTTGGGAGTAGTGCCTGAAGCTTTCTTT. Translated, it gives CASSLGVVPEAFF.

The chain joins TRBV6-1 to TRBJ2-7; no clear D gene. CDR1 and CDR2 (germline): MNHNS, SASEGT. V lost 4 bases to trimming and J lost 2 bases, with 3 bases between them. The CDR3 is 11 residues long. In DNA, the CDR3 is TGTGCCAGCAGTGCGGCCTACGAGCAGTACTTC. Protein product: CASSAAYEQYF.

The V gene is TRBV5-1, the J gene TRBJ2-5; 8 bases line up with TRBD1. V was pared by 0 bases and J by 5 bases, with 15 bases of the junction left unmatched. Germline loops: CDR1 SGHRS, CDR2 YFSETQ. This CDR3 has 18 amino acids. The CDR3 bases are TGCGCCAGCAGCTTGGGCGTTCCCGACAGGGGTCGTTGGGAGACCCAGTACTTC. This codes for CASSLGVPDRGRWETQYF.